The subject of this entry is one T cell receptor (beta chain). The RNA input was roughly 0.45 to 1 ug, and it was reverse transcribed with random hexamers. One entry per CDR3 protein, called by TCRdb with MiXCR from the immunoSEQ multiplex PCR reads. The table includes approximately 160,000 distinct CDR3 sequences, 90% to 97% detected once. Trimming cost V 6 bases and J 5 bases, with 4 bases left between them. The length of the CDR3 is 10 residues. Germline V gives CDR1 SQVTM, CDR2 ANQGSEA. The data were taken from a study of CD8 T cells in Susac syndrome. Sequencing input: CD4+ T cells from PBMCs. The sequence was collected from a human donor with Susac syndrome. The chain joins TRBV29-1 to TRBJ1-4; D call uncertain. The DNA of the CDR3 is TGCAGCGTCAAAAATGAAAAACTGTTTTTT. Protein product: CSVKNEKLFF.